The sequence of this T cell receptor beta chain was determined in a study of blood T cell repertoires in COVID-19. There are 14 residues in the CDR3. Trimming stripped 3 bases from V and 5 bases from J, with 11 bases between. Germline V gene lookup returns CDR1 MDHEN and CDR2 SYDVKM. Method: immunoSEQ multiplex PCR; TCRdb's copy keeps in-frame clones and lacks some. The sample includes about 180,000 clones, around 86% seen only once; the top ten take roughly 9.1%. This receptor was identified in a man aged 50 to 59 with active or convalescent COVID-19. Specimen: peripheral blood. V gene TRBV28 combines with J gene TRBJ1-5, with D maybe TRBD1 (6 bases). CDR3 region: CASSLGAIDQPQHF. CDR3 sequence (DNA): TGTGCCAGCAGTTTGGGGGCCATCGATCAGCCCCAGCATTTT.